This record concerns one TCR beta chain sequence. The entry originates in a study of blood T cell repertoires in COVID-19. Study-level information: From T cells, B-cell-depleted T cells, or PBMCs came the material, which was cDNA or gDNA.

Study processing details: Scientists estimated how many nucleated cells there were by amplifying reference gene primers. Assay: immunoSEQ multiplex PCR; the TCRdb copy retains only in-frame clones and omits some. V and J calls and clone size are those listed in that table; D and trimming were worked out from the DNA. Among roughly 120,000 clones listed, roughly four fifths were seen once. Trimming removed 3 bases from V and 6 bases from J; junction bases left unmatched: 14. Germline V lookup: CDR1 SGHRS, CDR2 YFSETQ. This CDR3 spans 16 amino acids. The TCR comes from a man between 70 and 80 years old with active or convalescent COVID-19. The sequenced sample was peripheral blood. The chain couples TRBV5-1 to TRBJ2-7; 8 bases match TRBD2. The DNA of the CDR3 is TGCGCCAGCAGCTCGCGACTTCGCGGGGGGCCTGGCGAGCAGTACTTC. As protein: CASSSRLRGGPGEQYF.